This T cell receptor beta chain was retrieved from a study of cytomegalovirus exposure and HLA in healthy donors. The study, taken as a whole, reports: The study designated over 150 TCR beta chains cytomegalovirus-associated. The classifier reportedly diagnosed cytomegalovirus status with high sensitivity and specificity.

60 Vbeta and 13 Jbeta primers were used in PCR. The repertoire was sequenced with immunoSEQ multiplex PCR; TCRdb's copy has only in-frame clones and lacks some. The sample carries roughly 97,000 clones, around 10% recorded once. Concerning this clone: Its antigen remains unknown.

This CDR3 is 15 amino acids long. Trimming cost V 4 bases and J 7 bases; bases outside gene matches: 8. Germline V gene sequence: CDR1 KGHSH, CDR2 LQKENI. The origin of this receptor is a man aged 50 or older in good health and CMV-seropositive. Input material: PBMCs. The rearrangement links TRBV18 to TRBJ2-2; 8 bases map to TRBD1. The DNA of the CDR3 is TGTGCCAGCTCACGGCCCAGGGGGCAGGACGGGGAGCTGTTTTTT. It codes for CASSRPRGQDGELFF.